This T cell receptor (beta chain) was obtained from a study of Ad26.COV2.S vaccination and SARS-CoV-2 variants. Study-level background: Intramuscular Ad26.COV2.S at 5x10^10 or 1x10^11 viral particles.

Study results and limitations: Spike-specific TCR breadth was greater in vaccine than placebo recipients. Substantial response breadth was reportedly seen for spike-specific CD8+ and CD4+ T cells after vaccination.

Trimming took 6 bases from V and 4 from J, leaving 19 bases between them. This CDR3 spans 15 amino acids. Germline lookup yields CDR1 MDHEN and CDR2 SYDVKM. This sample's treatment: some 20 received Ad26.COV2.S at low or high dose, single or two shots; 5 received placebo; per-sample allocation not given. Day 63 after the first vaccine or placebo injection was the time point for sampling. Clones were read by immunoSEQ multiplex PCR, and TCRdb kept only the in-frame ones, dropping some. The sample gives about 410,000 clones, 92% of which show up once; less than 2% is in the top ten. Comment on this clone: Its antigen is as yet unknown.

The chain carries TRBV28 and TRBJ2-7, with D perhaps being TRBD1 or TRBD2 (6 bases each). The sequencing here drew on peripheral blood, taken in a trial of Ad26.COV2.S vaccine versus placebo. The TCR sequence derives from a person aged 18-65 years who received the Ad26.COV2.S COVID-19 vaccine or a placebo. CDR3 in amino acids: CASRPGGGSPYEQYF. CDR3 DNA: TGTGCCAGCAGACCCGGAGGGGGGTCCCCATACGAGCAGTACTTC. The full variable domain, in which reference TRBV28 and TRBJ2-7 provide the parts outside the CDR3, is DVKVTQSSRYLVKRTGEKVFLECVQDMDHENMFWYRQDPGLGLRLIYFSYDVKMKEKGDIPEGYSVSREKKERFSLILESASTNQTSMYLCASRPGGGSPYEQYFGPGTRLTVT.